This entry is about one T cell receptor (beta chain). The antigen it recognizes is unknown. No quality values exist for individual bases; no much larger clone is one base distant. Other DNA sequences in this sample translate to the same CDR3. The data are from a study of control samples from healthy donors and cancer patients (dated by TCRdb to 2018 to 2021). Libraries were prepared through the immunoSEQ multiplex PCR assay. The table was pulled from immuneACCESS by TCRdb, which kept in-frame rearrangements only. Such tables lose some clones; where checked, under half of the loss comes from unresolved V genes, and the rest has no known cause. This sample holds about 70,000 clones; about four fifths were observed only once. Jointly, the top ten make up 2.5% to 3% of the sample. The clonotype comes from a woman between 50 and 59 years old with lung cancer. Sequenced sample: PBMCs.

The DNA is as follows: TGTGCCAGCAGCTTAGAAAGGGAGGGGGGCGGGTCGGGTGAGCAGTTCTTC. Translated, it reads CASSLEREGGGSGEQFF. Recombination connected TRBV13 to TRBJ2-1; 7 matching bases give a weak D call of TRBD2. The germline V gene encodes CDR1 PRHDT and CDR2 FYEKMQ (reference sequence). Reading from cysteine to phenylalanine, the CDR3 counts 17 amino acids. The CDR3 DNA has 51 bases and is translated from base 1. Between the V and J ends, shortened by 1 base and 9 bases respectively, the junction contains 22 bases.